The clone carrying this T cell receptor (beta chain) was seen repeatedly, ten times or more. Its antigen is not known. This sample is part of a study of T cell repertoires in cytomegalovirus infection. This CDR3 is built from 14 residues. V was cut by 4 bases and J by 2 bases, with 12 bases left in between. TCRdb re-called the reads with MiXCR, one entry per CDR3 protein. The table has 200,000 or so distinct CDR3 sequences, approximately 28% seen once; the top ten hold roughly 29%. Study conclusions and caveats: Predominance within the ex vivo response was attributable to HLA-C-restricted CMV-specific TCR beta clonotypes.

The chain is built from TRBV12-3 or TRBV12-4 and TRBJ2-7; the D is unclear. The sequence came from a human donor in good health (CMV status not recorded). Some clones in this sample may be carry-over from other donors' samples. Sequences were obtained from PBMCs. CDR3 DNA sequence: TGTGCCAGCAGTTCGCTAGGCCAGACCTACGAGCAGTACTTC. Translating gives CASSSLGQTYEQYF.